The subject of this entry is one T cell receptor (beta chain). The antigen remains undetermined. This sample was included in a study of shared clonotypes between healthy human individuals. 300 ng DNA, roughly 30,000 T cell genomes, went into unsorted PBMC replicate PCRs. Assay: immunoSEQ multiplex PCR; the TCRdb copy retains only in-frame clones and omits some. The repertoire includes hundreds of thousands of clones, 75% to 85% of them detected once, and approximately 13% sits in the top ten. Whole-study findings and limits: Expectations were that clonotype sharing among donors would be affected by sequencing depth.

This receptor was identified in a woman aged 35 to 49 in good health. Some clones in this sample may be carry-over from other donors' samples. Material: PBMCs.

The CDR3, as DNA: TGCGCCAGCAGCCAAGACATCCTAGCGGAGATCTACAATGAGCAGTTCTTC. It is translated as CASSQDILAEIYNEQFF. This rearrangement joins TRBV4-3 to TRBJ2-1; 7 bases are a match to TRBD2. Germline trimming cut 0 bases from V and 3 bases from J; bases unmatched to any gene: 8. This CDR3 has 17 amino acids. Germline CDR1 is LGHNA and CDR2 is YSLEER.